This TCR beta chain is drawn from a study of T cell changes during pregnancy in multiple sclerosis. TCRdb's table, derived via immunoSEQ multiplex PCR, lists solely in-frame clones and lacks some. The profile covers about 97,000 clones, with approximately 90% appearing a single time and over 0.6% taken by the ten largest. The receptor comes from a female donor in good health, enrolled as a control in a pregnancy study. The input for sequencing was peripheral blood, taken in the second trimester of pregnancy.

This CDR3 reads CASSSDRAGYNEQFF. DNA for the CDR3: TGTGCCAGCAGCTCAGACAGGGCAGGATACAATGAGCAGTTCTTC. This chain uses TRBV9 with TRBJ2-1; 7 bases align to TRBD1. J was trimmed by 4 bases and V by 4 bases; bases with no gene match: 8. Germline assignment: CDR1 SGDLS and CDR2 YYNGEE. This CDR3 spans 15 amino acids.